The present entry profiles one T cell receptor (beta chain) with its context. Antigen: not known. Sequencing was performed with immunoSEQ multiplex PCR; in TCRdb, only in-frame clones are kept and a portion is missing. The sample includes approximately 140,000 clones, 90% of them seen just once. V shed 0 bases and J shed 5 bases, with 10 bases lying between them. There are 14 residues in the CDR3. Germline CDR1 is SGHDN and CDR2 is FVKESK. The record originates from a study of T cell responses to AZD1222 COVID-19 vaccine. Study-level results: The donor group comprised mostly white British people and more females; the analysis possibly underestimated clonal diversity. Seropositive AZD1222 recipients at baseline numbered only 6 or 7. Receipt of two AZD1222 doses was followed by a rise in Spike-specific TCR breadth and depth.

The TCR comes from an adult in good health. The source material was peripheral blood, sampled on day 0 of AZD1222 vaccination. This chain joins TRBV14 and TRBJ2-5; D may be TRBD1 or TRBD2 (5 bases each). The CDR3 spells CASSQDRESETQYF. The CDR3 nucleotides read TGTGCCAGCAGCCAAGACAGGGAGTCGGAGACCCAGTACTTC.